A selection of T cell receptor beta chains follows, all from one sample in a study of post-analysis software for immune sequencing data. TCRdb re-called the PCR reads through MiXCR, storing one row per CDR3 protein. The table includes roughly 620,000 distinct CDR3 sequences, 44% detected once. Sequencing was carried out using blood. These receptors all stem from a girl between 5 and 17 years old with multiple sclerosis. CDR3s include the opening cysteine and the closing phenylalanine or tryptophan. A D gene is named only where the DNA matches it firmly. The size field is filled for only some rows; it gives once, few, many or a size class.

TGTGCCAGCAGTTCTAGGACAGGGGGAGGCTACACCTTC | CASSSRTGGGYTF | 13 | TRBD1 | TRBJ1-2 | . | TRBV6-5
TGCGCCAGCAGCTCGGGACTCGGGAATGAGCAGTTCTTC | CASSSGLGNEQFF | 13 | . | TRBJ2-1 | . | TRBV12-3/TRBV12-4
TGTGCCAGCAGTCCGACAGCTTGCCATGGCTACACCTTC | CASSPTACHGYTF | 13 | . | TRBJ1-2 | . | TRBV6-5
TGTGCCAGCAGCTTAGACCCCAGGGGAGATACGCAGTATTTT | CASSLDPRGDTQYF | 14 | . | TRBJ2-3 | . | TRBV7-2
TGCAGTGCAATCACCGGGGGGGGCAATCAGCCCCAGCATTTT | CSAITGGGNQPQHF | 14 | . | TRBJ1-5 | . | TRBV20-1
TGTGCCAGCAGTACCTCGGGACAGCGCTACGAGCAGTACTTC | CASSTSGQRYEQYF | 14 | TRBD1 | TRBJ2-7 | . | TRBV12-3/TRBV12-4
TGCAGTGCTAGCCCCTCGGCAGGGTACCGCACTGAAGCTTTCTTT | CSASPSAGYRTEAFF | 15 | . | TRBJ1-1 | . | TRBV20-1
TGTGCCAGCAGTTTAGCGGGGGGGCCCCACAATGAGCAGTTCTTC | CASSLAGGPHNEQFF | 15 | . | TRBJ2-1 | many | TRBV12-3/TRBV12-4
TGTGCCAGCAGTGAACGCGGGAACACTGAAGCTTTCTTT | CASSERGNTEAFF | 13 | . | TRBJ1-1 | few | TRBV2
TGCGCCAGCAGCCAGGCATGGGGGAACACTGAAGCTTTCTTT | CASSQAWGNTEAFF | 14 | . | TRBJ1-1 | . | TRBV4-1
TGTGCCATCACATCCGGGCAACTAAGCACAGATACGCAGTATTTT | CAITSGQLSTDTQYF | 15 | . | TRBJ2-3 | . | TRBV10-3
TGCGCCAGCAGCCAAGGGAGAGGGGAAAGCTACTACAATGAGCAGTTCTTC | CASSQGRGESYYNEQFF | 17 | . | TRBJ2-1 | . | TRBV4-1
TGTGCCACCAGCAAACCGGGACAGCAGAACTATGGCTACACCTTC | CATSKPGQQNYGYTF | 15 | TRBD1 | TRBJ1-2 | . | TRBV15
TGCGCCAGCAGCATTAGCGGGAACCCCAATGAGCAGTTCTTC | CASSISGNPNEQFF | 14 | TRBD2 | TRBJ2-1 | . | TRBV5-1
TGTGCCAGCAGGGACGGGGGACTGGACTATGGCTACACCTTC | CASRDGGLDYGYTF | 14 | . | TRBJ1-2 | . | TRBV12-3/TRBV12-4
TGCAGTGCTAGAACACAGGGCCTGGTTTCGGGCCCCTCTGGGGCCAACGTCCTGACTTTC | CSARTQGLVSGPSGANVLTF | 20 | . | TRBJ2-6 | . | TRBV20-1
TGTGCCAGCAGCCAGGACAGGGCCGAATTCAATCAGCCCCAGCATTTT | CASSQDRAEFNQPQHF | 16 | TRBD1 | TRBJ1-5 | . | TRBV12-3/TRBV12-4
TGTGCCATCAGTTTCGGGCACGACAATGAGCAGTTCTTC | CAISFGHDNEQFF | 13 | . | TRBJ2-1 | . | TRBV10-3
TGCAGTGCTGACCTCTCCTCAACACCTACGGGGGTTCGGTACTTC | CSADLSSTPTGVRYF | 15 | . | TRBJ2-4 | few | TRBV20-1
TGCGCCAGCAGCCCGGACGGCAAATCAGAAGCTTTCTTT | CASSPDGKSEAFF | 13 | . | TRBJ1-1 | . | TRBV5-1
TGCGCCAGCAGCGGGACTATCGCTAGCGGGAGCTCCTACAATGAGCAGTTCTTC | CASSGTIASGSSYNEQFF | 18 | TRBD2 | TRBJ2-1 | . | TRBV5-1
TGTGCCAGCACCGAACGGACTAGCGCCTACGAGCAGTACTTC | CASTERTSAYEQYF | 14 | TRBD2 | TRBJ2-7 | . | TRBV2
TGCAGCACATCCTGGGGGGGGCTGAGCTATGGCTACACCTTC | CSTSWGGLSYGYTF | 14 | . | TRBJ1-2 | few | TRBV29-1
TGTGCCAGCAGCCTCGAGACCGCGAGCTCCTACAATGAGCAGTTCTTC | CASSLETASSYNEQFF | 16 | . | TRBJ2-1 | . | TRBV4-2
TGTGCCAGCAGCGTGAGACTAGCGGGAGTAGGGTCCTACAATGAGCAGTTCTTC | CASSVRLAGVGSYNEQFF | 18 | TRBD2 | TRBJ2-1 | few | TRBV9
TGTGCCAGCAGCCAAGCCCCGGACTGGACCTACGAGCAGTACTTC | CASSQAPDWTYEQYF | 15 | . | TRBJ2-7 | . | TRBV3-1
TGCGCCAGCGCCGGGAACCCTTCCTACAATGAGCAGTTCTTC | CASAGNPSYNEQFF | 14 | . | TRBJ2-1 | . | TRBV4-1
TGTGCCAGCAGCTCACGAGGAGGACAGACCGACTCCTACGAGCAGTACTTC | CASSSRGGQTDSYEQYF | 17 | . | TRBJ2-7 | . | TRBV11-1
TGTGCCAGCAGTGTGGAGGAGATCTATGGCTACACCTTC | CASSVEEIYGYTF | 13 | . | TRBJ1-2 | . | TRBV2
TGTGCCACCCGACAGGTCAACAATGAGCAGTTCTTC | CATRQVNNEQFF | 12 | . | TRBJ2-1 | few | TRBV6-5
TGCAGTGCTACGAGGACAGGGGACTATGGCTACACCTTC | CSATRTGDYGYTF | 13 | TRBD1 | TRBJ1-2 | many | TRBV20-1
TGTGCCAGCAGTTACGGGACAGAGCCCCAGCATTTT | CASSYGTEPQHF | 12 | TRBD1 | TRBJ1-5 | . | TRBV6-6
TGTGCCGGCAACGGCAGAGGCGGGAGGGTGGTGGAGACCCAGTACTTC | CAGNGRGGRVVETQYF | 16 | TRBD2 | TRBJ2-5 | . | TRBV2
TGTGCCAGCAGCTTAGTAGGACAGGGGGCCTCCTACGAGCAGTACTTC | CASSLVGQGASYEQYF | 16 | TRBD1 | TRBJ2-7 | . | TRBV7-9
TGTGCCAGCACCACTTCGGGGGCTCAAGAGACCCAGTACTTC | CASTTSGAQETQYF | 14 | . | TRBJ2-5 | . | TRBV7-8
TGTGCCAGCAGTTTATCCCGCGGGACATGGGATACGCAGTATTTT | CASSLSRGTWDTQYF | 15 | . | TRBJ2-3 | few | TRBV12-3/TRBV12-4
TGCGCCAGCAGCCTGGGACAGCAGAATGAAAAACTGTTTTTT | CASSLGQQNEKLFF | 14 | TRBD1 | TRBJ1-4 | few | TRBV5-1
TGTGCCACCAGTGACCCGCCGGGACAGGGGTCCCTAACTTCCTACAATGAGCAGTTCTTC | CATSDPPGQGSLTSYNEQFF | 20 | TRBD1 | TRBJ2-1 | once | TRBV24-1
TGTGCCAGCACTTCCGTCGGACAGGGGGCTTCCGAGCAGTACTTC | CASTSVGQGASEQYF | 15 | TRBD1 | TRBJ2-7 | . | TRBV6-2/TRBV6-3
TGTGCCAGCAGTTATGCCCTGGATCAGCCCCAGCATTTT | CASSYALDQPQHF | 13 | . | TRBJ1-5 | . | TRBV2
TGTGCCAGCAGCCACAACGACAGGGTCAGGGAGACTCAGTACTTC | CASSHNDRVRETQYF | 15 | TRBD1 | TRBJ2-7 | . | TRBV6-6
TGCAGTGCCCCCCGGACAGGTCAAGAGACCCAGTACTTC | CSAPRTGQETQYF | 13 | TRBD1 | TRBJ2-5 | many | TRBV20-1
TGCAGTGCTGACGACAGGGGTGGCAAAAACATTCAGTACTTC | CSADDRGGKNIQYF | 14 | TRBD1 | TRBJ2-4 | . | TRBV20-1